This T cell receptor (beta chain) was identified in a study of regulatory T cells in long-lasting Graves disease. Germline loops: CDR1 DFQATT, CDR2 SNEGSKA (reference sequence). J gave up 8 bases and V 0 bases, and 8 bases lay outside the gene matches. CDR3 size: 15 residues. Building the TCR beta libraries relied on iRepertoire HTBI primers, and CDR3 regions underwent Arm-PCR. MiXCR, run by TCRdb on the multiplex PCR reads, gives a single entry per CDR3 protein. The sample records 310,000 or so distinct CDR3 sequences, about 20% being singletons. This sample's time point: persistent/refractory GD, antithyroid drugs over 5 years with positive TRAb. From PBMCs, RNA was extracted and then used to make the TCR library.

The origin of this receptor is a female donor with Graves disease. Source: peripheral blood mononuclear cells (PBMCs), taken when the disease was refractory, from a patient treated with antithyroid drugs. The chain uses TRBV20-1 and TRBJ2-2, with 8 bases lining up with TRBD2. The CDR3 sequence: CSARDPRAGGGELFF. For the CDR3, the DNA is TGCAGTGCTAGAGACCCACGGGCGGGAGGAGGGGAGCTGTTTTTT.